This TCR beta chain was found in a study of T cells in Graves' hyperthyroidism and ophthalmopathy. Study-wide results and caveats: Ophthalmopathy and stable hyperthyroidism were told apart by a 13 V-J model. Most clonotypes expanded in the thyroid (above 0.001) were also present in blood.

Remarks on this clonotype: The antigen is unknown.

Among the patients, aged 18 to 65, hyperthyroidism was newly diagnosed and had lasted under 2 months. Those patients with uncontrolled infection, other autoimmune disease, pregnancy or lactation were excluded. The CDR3 length is 14 residues. With 6 bases clipped from V and 2 bases from J, the junction kept 6 bases outside the gene matches. Per germline, CDR1 MNHNS and CDR2 SASEGT. The investigators amplified TCR beta CDR3 regions from RNA transcripts. The HTBI primer set served for first-round RT-PCR of the TCR CDR3. TCRdb passed the multiplex PCR reads through MiXCR, listing each CDR3 protein once. The sample includes more than 300,000 distinct CDR3 sequences, approximately 17% seen only once; the top ten take 30% to 40%.

The chain recombines TRBV6-1 with TRBJ1-2, with TRBD1 matching 7 bases. The sequencing sample was made of blood. The receptor's source is a woman between 25 and 40 years old with Graves' hyperthyroidism that later progressed to Graves' ophthalmopathy. The CDR3 here is CASRNRGENYGYTF. CDR3 coding DNA: TGTGCCAGCAGAAACAGGGGCGAGAACTATGGCTACACCTTC.